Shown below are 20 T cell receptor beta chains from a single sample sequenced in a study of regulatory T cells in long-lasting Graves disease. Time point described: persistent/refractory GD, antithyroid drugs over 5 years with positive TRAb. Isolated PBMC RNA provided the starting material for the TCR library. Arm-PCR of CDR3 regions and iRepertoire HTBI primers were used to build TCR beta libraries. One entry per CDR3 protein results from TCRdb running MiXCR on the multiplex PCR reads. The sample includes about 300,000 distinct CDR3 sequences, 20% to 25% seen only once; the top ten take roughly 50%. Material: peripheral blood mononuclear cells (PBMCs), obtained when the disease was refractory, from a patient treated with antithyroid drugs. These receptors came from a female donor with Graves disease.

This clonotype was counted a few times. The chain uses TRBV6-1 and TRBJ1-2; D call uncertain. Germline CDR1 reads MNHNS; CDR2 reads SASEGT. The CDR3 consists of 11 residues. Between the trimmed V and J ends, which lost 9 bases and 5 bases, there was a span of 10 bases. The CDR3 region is CARFTGYGYTF. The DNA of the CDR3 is TGTGCCAGATTTACCGGGTATGGCTACACCTTC.

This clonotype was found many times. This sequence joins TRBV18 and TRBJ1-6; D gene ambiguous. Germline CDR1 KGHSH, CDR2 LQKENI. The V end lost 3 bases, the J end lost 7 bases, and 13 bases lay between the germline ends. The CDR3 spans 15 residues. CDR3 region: CASSPREGDNSPLHF. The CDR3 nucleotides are TGTGCCAGCTCACCTAGAGAGGGAGACAATTCACCCCTCCACTTT. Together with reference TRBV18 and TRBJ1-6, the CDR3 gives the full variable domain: NAGVMQNPRHLVRRRGQEARLRCSPMKGHSHVYWYRQLPEEGLKFMVYLQKENIIDESGMPKERFSAEFPKEGPSILRIQQVVRGDSAAYFCASSPREGDNSPLHFGNGTRLTVT.

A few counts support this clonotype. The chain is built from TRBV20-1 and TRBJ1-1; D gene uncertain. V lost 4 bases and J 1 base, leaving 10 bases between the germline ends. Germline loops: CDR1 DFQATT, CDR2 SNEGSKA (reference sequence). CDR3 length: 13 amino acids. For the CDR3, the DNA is TGCAGTGCTAAGGTATCGGGGAACACTGAAGCTTTCTTT. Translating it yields CSAKVSGNTEAFF.

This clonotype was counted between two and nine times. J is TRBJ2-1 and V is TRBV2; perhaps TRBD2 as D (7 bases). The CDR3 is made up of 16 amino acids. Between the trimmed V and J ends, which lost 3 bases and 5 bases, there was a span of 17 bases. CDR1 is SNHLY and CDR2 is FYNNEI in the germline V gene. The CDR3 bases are TGTGCCAGCAGTGAGTGGGTAGGGGGGACTAACAATGAGCAGTTCTTC. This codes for CASSEWVGGTNNEQFF. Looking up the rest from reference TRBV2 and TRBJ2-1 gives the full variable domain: EPEVTQTPSHQVTQMGQEVILRCVPISNHLYFYWYRQILGQKVEFLVSFYNNEISEKSEIFDDQFSVERPDGSNFTLKIRSTKLEDSAMYFCASSEWVGGTNNEQFFGPGTRLTVL.

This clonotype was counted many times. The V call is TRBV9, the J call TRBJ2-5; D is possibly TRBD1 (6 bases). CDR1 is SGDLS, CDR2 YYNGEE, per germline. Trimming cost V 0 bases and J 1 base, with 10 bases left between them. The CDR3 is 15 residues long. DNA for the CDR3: TGTGCCAGCAGCGTAGACGGCAGGGGCCAAGAGACCCAGTACTTC. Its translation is CASSVDGRGQETQYF.

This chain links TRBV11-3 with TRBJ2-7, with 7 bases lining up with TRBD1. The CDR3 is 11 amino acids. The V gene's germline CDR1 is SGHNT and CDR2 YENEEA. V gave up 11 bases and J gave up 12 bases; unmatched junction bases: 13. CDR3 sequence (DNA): TGTGCCTGGAGTCAAGGACAGGCGCGGTACTTC. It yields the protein CAWSQGQARYF. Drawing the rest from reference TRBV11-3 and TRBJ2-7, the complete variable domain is EAGVVQSPRYKIIEKKQPVAFWCNPISGHNTLYWYLQNLGQGPELLIRYENEEAVDDSQLPKDRFSAERLKGVDSTLKIQPAELGDSAVYLCAWSQGQARYFGPGTRLTVT.

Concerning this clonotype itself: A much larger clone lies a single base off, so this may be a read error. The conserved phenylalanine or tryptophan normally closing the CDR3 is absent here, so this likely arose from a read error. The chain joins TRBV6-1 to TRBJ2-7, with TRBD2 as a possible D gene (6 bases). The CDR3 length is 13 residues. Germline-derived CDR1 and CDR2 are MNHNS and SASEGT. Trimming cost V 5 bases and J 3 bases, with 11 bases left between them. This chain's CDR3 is CASSWWEDYEQYS. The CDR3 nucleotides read TGTGCCAGCAGTTGGTGGGAGGACTACGAGCAGTACTCC.

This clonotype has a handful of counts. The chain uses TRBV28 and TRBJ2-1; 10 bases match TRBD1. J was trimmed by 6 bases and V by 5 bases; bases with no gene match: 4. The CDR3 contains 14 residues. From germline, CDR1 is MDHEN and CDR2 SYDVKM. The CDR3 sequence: CASSRGTGVNEQFF. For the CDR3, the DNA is TGTGCCAGCAGTAGAGGGACAGGGGTCAATGAGCAGTTCTTC.

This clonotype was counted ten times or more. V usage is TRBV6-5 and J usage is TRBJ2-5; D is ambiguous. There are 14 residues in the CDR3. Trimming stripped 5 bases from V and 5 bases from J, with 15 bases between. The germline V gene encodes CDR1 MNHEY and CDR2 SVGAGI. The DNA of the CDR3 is TGTGCCAGCAGTCCCTCGAAGGGAACTGAGACCCAGTACTTC. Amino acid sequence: CASSPSKGTETQYF.

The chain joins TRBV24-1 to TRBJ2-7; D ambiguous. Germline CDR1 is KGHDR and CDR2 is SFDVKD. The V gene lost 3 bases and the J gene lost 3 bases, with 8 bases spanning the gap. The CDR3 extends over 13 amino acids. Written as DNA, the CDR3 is TGTGCCACCAGTGATCCCACCGACTACGAGCAGTACTTC. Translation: CATSDPTDYEQYF.

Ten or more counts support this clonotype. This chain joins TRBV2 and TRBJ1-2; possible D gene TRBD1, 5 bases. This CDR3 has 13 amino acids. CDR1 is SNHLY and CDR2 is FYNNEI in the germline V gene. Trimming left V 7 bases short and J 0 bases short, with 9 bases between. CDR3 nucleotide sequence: TGTGCCAGCAATGGACACCCTAACTATGGCTACACCTTC. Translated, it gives CASNGHPNYGYTF.

The CDR3 DNA sequence: TGTGCCAGTAGTATTCGAGCCAATGAGGGCACCGGGGAGCTGTTTTTT. As protein: CASSIRANEGTGELFF. The rearrangement uses TRBV19 and TRBJ2-2, with a tentative D call TRBD2 (5 bases). V gave up 3 bases and J gave up 4 bases, with 15 bases separating them. Per germline, CDR1 LNHDA and CDR2 SQIVND (reference sequence). This CDR3 is built from 16 residues.

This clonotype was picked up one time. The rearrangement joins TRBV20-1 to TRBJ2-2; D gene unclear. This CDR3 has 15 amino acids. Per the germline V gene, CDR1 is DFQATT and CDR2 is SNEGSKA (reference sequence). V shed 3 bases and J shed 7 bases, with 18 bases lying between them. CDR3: CSASRQATGFGELFF. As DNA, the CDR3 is TGCAGTGCTAGCCGGCAGGCGACTGGATTCGGGGAGCTGTTTTTT.

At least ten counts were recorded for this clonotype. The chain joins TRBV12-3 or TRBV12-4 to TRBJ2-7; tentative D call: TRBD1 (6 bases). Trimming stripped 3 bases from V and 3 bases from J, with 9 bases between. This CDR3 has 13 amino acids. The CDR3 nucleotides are TGTGCCAGCAGTTTCCTGGACAGCTACGAGCAGTACTTC. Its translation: CASSFLDSYEQYF.

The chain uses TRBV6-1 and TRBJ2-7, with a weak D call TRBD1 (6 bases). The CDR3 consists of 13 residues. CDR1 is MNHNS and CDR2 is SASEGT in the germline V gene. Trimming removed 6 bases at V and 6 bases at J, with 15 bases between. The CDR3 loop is CASSFGTTGEQYF. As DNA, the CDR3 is TGTGCCAGCAGCTTCGGGACAACGGGCGAGCAGTACTTC.

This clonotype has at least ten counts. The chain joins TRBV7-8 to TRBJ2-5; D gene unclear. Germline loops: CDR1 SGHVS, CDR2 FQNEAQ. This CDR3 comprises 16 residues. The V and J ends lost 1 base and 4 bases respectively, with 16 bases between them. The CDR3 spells CASSLVRFRQLETQYF. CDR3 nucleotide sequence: TGTGCCAGCAGCTTAGTTCGATTCAGGCAATTAGAGACCCAGTACTTC.

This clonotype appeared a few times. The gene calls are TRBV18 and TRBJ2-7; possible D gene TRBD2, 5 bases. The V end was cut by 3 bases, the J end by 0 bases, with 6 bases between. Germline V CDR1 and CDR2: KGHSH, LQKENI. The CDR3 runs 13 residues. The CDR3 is CASSPTNSYEQYF. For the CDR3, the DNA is TGTGCCAGCTCACCGACTAACTCCTACGAGCAGTACTTC.

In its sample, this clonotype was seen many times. CDR3 nucleotides: TGTGCCAGCAGCTTAGGTGGGGGGCAGGGTGAAAAACTGTTTTTT. Protein: CASSLGGGQGEKLFF. The chain joins TRBV7-8 to TRBJ1-4, with D tentatively TRBD1 (6 bases). Germline assignment: CDR1 SGHVS and CDR2 FQNEAQ. CDR3 length equals 15 residues. V dropped 1 base and J dropped 7 bases, with 13 bases sitting between them.

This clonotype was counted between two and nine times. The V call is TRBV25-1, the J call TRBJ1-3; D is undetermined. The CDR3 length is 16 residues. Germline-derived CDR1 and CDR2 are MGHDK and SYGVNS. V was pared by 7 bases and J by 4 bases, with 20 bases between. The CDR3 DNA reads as TGTGCCAGCACTCTCTCTGGGAGCCGTTCAGGAAACACCATATATTTT. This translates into CASTLSGSRSGNTIYF.

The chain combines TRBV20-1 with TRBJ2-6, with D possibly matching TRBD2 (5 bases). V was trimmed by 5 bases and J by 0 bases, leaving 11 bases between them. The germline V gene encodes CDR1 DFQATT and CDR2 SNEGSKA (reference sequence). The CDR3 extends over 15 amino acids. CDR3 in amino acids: CSAPRDSSGANVLTF. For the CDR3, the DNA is TGCAGTGCTCCCCGGGATTCCTCTGGGGCCAACGTCCTGACTTTC.